This T cell receptor beta chain appears in the sequencing data of a study of CD8 T cells in ankylosing spondylitis. Overall study results and limits: Reports say disease-linked clones showed up significantly more in matched ankylosing spondylitis synovial fluid. Blood of patients with ankylosing spondylitis appeared to be characterized by a TCR beta motif of several highly homologous variants.

By quantitative 5'-RACE with molecular barcodes, the TCR beta libraries were made. TCRdb fed the 5' RACE reads into MiXCR, producing one record per CDR3 protein. The profile shows 250,000 to 350,000 distinct CDR3 sequences, 8% of them singletons. This clonotype was observed a few times. The antigen remains unidentified. CDR3 length: 15 residues. Germline lookup yields CDR1 KGHSH and CDR2 LQKENI. V lost 2 bases, J lost 7 bases, and 7 bases stayed unmatched. The chain links TRBV18 to TRBJ2-2; 7 bases are a match to TRBD1. The clonotype was recovered from a male donor with ankylosing spondylitis. Sequences were obtained from blood, either unsorted or a sorted T cell fraction (not recorded which). CDR3 in amino acids: CASSPIGQEHGELFF. CDR3 DNA sequence: TGTGCCAGCTCACCAATAGGACAGGAGCACGGGGAGCTGTTTTTT.